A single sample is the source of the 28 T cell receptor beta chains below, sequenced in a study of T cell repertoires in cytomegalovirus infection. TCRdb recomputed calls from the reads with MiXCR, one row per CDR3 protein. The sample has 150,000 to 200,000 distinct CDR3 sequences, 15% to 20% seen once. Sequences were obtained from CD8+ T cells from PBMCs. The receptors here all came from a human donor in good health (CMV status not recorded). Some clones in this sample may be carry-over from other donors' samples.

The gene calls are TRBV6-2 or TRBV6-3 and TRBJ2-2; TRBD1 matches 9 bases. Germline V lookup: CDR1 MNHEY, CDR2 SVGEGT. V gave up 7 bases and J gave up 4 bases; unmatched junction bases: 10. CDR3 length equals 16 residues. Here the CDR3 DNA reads TGTGCCAGCACCATCGGGACAGGGTTTATCACCGGGGAGCTGTTTTTT. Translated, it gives CASTIGTGFITGELFF.

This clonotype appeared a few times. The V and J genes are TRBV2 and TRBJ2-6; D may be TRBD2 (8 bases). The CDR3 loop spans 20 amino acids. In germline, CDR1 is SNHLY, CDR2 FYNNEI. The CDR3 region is CANNGVTGGTAHSGANVLTF. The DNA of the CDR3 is TGTGCAAACAACGGCGTGACGGGAGGGACAGCTCACTCTGGGGCCAACGTCCTGACTTTC.

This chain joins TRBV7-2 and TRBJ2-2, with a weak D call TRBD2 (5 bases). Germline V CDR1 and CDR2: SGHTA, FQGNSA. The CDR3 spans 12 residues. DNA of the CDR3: TGTGCGGCTAGCTTGGGGACCGGGGAGCTGTTTTTT. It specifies CAASLGTGELFF.

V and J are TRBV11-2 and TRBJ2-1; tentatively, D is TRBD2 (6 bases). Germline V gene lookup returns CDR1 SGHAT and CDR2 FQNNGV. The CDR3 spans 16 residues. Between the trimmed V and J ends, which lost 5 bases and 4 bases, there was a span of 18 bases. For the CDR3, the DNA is TGTGCCAGCAGCCCAGAGAGACTAGACTCATACAATGAGCAGTTCTTC. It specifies CASSPERLDSYNEQFF. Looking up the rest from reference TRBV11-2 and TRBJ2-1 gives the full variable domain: EAGVAQSPRYKIIEKRQSVAFWCNPISGHATLYWYQQILGQGPKLLIQFQNNGVVDDSQLPKDRFSAERLKGVDSTLKIQPAKLEDSAVYLCASSPERLDSYNEQFFGPGTRLTVL.

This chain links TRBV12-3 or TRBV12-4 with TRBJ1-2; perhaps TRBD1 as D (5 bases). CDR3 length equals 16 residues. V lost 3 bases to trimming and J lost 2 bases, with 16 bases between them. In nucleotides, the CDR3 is TGTGCCAGCAGTTTCGGCTTCGGGGACGGCAACTATGGCTACACCTTC. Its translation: CASSFGFGDGNYGYTF.

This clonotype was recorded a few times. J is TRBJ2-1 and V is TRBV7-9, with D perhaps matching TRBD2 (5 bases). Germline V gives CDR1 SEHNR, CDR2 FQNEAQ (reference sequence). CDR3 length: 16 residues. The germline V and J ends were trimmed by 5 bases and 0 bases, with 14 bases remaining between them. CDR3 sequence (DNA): TGTGCCAGCAGCGAGTCGACGGGGATCTCCTACAATGAGCAGTTCTTC. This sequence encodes CASSESTGISYNEQFF. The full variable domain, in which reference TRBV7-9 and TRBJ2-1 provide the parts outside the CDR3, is DTGVSQNPRHKITKRGQNVTFRCDPISEHNRLYWYRQTLGQGPEFLTYFQNEAQLEKSRLLSDRFSAERPKGSFSTLEIQRTEQGDSAMYLCASSESTGISYNEQFFGPGTRLTVL.

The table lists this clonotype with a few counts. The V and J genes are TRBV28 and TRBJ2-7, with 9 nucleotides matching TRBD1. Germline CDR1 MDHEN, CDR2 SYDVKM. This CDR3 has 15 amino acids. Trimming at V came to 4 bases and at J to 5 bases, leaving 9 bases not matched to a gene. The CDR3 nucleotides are TGTGCCAGCAGTTGGAGGGACAGGGAGGTGAACGAGCAGTACTTC. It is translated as CASSWRDREVNEQYF. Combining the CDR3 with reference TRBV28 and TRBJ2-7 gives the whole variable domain DVKVTQSSRYLVKRTGEKVFLECVQDMDHENMFWYRQDPGLGLRLIYFSYDVKMKEKGDIPEGYSVSREKKERFSLILESASTNQTSMYLCASSWRDREVNEQYFGPGTRLTVT.

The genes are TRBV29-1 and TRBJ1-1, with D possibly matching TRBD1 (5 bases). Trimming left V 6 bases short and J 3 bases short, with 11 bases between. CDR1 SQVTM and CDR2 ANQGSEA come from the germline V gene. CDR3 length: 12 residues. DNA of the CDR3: TGCAGCGTCATGGGGGGGGACACTGAAGCTTTCTTT. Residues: CSVMGGDTEAFF.

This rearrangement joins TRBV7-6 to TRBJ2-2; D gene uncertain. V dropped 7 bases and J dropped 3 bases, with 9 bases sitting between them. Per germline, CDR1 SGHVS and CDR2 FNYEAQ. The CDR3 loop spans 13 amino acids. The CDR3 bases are TGTGCCAGCACGTTACAGTACACCGGGGAGCTGTTTTTT. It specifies CASTLQYTGELFF.

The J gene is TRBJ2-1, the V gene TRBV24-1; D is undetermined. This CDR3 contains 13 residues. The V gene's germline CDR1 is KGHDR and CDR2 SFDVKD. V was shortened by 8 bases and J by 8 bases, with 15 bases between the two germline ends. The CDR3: CATTGHERHEQFF. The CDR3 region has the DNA TGTGCCACCACTGGCCATGAGAGACATGAGCAGTTCTTC.

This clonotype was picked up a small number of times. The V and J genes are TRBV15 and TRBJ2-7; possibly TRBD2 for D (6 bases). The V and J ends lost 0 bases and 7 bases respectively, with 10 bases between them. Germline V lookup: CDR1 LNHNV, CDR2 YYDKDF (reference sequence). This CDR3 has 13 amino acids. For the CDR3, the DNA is TGTGCCACCAGCAGAGATGACCGGGGGGAGCAGTACTTC. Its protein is CATSRDDRGEQYF.

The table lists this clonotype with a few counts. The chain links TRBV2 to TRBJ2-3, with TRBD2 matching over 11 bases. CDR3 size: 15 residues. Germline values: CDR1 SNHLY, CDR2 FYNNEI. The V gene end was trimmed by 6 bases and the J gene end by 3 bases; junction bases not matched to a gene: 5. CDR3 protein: CASSDPSGGTDTQYF. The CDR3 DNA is TGTGCCAGCAGCGACCCTAGCGGGGGGACAGATACGCAGTATTTT.

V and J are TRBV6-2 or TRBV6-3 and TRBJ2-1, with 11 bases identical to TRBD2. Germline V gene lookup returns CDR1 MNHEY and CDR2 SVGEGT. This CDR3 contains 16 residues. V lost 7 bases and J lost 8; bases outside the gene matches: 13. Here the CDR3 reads CASTPGILAGVDEQFF. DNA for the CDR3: TGTGCCAGCACCCCGGGGATACTAGCGGGAGTGGATGAGCAGTTCTTC.

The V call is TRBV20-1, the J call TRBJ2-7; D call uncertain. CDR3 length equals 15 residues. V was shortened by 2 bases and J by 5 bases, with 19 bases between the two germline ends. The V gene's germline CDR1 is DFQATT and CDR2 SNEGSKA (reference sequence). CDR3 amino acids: CSARSGFRTVDEQYF. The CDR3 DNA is TGCAGTGCTAGAAGTGGCTTCCGTACGGTTGACGAGCAGTACTTC.

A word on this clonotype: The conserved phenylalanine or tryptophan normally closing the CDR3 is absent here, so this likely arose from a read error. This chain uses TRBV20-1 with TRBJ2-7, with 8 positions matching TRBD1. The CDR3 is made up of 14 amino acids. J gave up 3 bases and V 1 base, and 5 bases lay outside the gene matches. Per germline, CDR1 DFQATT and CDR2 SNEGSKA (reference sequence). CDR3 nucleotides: TGCAGTGCTAGAGCTCGGGACAGGCGCTACGAGCAGTACTTA. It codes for CSARARDRRYEQYL.

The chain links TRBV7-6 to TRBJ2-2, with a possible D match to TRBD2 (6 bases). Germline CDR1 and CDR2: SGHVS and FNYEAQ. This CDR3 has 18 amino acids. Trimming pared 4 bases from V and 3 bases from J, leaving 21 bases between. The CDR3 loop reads CASSYLDSPGGDTGELFF. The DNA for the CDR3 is TGTGCCAGCAGCTACCTCGACAGCCCCGGGGGAGACACCGGGGAGCTGTTTTTT.

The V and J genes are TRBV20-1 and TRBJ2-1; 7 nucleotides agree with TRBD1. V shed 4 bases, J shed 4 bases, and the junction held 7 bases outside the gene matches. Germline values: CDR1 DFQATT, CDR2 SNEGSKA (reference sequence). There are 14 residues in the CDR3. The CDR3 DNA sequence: TGCAGTGCTACCACAGGGGTAGTATACAATGAGCAGTTCTTC. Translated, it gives CSATTGVVYNEQFF.

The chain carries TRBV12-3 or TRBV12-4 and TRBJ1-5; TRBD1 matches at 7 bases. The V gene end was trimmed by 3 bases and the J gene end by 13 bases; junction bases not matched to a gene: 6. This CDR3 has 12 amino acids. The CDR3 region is CASSFILGQQHF. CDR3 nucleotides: TGTGCCAGCAGTTTTATTCTGGGACAGCAGCATTTT.

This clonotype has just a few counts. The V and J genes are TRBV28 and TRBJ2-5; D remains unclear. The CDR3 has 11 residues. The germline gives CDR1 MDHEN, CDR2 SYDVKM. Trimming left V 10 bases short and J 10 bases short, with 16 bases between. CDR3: CATYGRYVQYF. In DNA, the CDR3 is TGTGCCACCTATGGACGGTATGTCCAGTACTTC.

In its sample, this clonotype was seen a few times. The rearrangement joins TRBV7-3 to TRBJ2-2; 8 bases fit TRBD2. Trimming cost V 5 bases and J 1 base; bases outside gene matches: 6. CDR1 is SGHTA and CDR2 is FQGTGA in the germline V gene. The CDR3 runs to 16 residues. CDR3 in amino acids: CASSLSGRGNTGELFF. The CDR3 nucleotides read TGTGCCAGCAGCCTAAGCGGGAGAGGGAACACCGGGGAGCTGTTTTTT.

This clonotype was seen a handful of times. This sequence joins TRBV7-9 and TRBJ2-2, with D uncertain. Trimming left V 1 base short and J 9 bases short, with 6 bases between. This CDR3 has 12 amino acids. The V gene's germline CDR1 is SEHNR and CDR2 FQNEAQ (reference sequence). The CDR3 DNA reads TGTGCCAGCAGCTTAGGAGGCAGGGAGCTGTTTTTT. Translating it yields CASSLGGRELFF.

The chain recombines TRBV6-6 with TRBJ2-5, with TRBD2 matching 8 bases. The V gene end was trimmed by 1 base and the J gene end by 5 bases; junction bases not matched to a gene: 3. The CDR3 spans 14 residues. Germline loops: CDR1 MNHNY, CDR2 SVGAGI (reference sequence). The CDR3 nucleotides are TGTGCCAGCAGTTACTTCGGGACTAGTGAGACCCAGTACTTC. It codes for CASSYFGTSETQYF.

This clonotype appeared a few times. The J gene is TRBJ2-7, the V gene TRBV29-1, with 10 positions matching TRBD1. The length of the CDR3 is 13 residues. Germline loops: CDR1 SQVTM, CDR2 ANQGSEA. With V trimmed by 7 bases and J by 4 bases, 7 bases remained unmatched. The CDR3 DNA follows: TGCAGCGGACTCCGGACAGGGGGATACGAGCAGTACTTC. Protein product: CSGLRTGGYEQYF.

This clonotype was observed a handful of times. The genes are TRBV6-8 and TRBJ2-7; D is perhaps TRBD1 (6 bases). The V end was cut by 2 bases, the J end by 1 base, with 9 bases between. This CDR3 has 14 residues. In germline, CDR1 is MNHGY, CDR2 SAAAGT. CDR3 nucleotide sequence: TGTGCCAGCAGTTACCGGACAGCATCCTACGAGCAGTACTTC. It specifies CASSYRTASYEQYF.

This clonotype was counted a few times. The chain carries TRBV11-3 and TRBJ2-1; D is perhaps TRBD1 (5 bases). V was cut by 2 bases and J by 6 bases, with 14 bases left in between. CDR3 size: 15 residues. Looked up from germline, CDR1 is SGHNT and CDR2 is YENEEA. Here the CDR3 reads CASSLRPGSGNEQFF. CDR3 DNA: TGTGCCAGCAGCTTAAGGCCAGGGTCCGGCAATGAGCAGTTCTTC.

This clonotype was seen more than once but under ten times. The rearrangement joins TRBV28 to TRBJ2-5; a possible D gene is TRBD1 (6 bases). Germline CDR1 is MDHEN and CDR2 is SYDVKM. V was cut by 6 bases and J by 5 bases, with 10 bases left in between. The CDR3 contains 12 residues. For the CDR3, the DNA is TGTGCCAGCAGGACAGGTTGGGAGACCCAGTACTTC. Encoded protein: CASRTGWETQYF.

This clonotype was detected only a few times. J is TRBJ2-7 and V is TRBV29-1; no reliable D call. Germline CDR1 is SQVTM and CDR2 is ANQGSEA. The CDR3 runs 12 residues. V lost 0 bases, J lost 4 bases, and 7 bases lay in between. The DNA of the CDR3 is TGCAGCGTTGAAGATCGGCATTACGAGCAGTACTTC. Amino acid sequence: CSVEDRHYEQYF.

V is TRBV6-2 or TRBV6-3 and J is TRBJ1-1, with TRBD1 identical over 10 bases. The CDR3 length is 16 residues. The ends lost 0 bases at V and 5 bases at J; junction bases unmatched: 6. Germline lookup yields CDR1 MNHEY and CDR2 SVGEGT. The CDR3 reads CASSYSPDRGPTEAFF. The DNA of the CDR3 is TGTGCCAGCAGTTACTCTCCTGACAGGGGGCCGACTGAAGCTTTCTTT.